These 14 T cell receptor beta chains came from one sample sequenced in a study of vaccination effects on CD4 cells after COVID-19. Profiled with immunoSEQ multiplex PCR; TCRdb holds only in-frame clones, not every one. Found here are over 14,000 clones, about two thirds of them singletons; the top ten hold 9% to 10%. Their antigen targets remain unknown. ViraFEST used viral peptide pools to expand antigen-specific CD4+ T cells before sequencing. Subsequent to less than 13 days of culture, CD4+ T cells were isolated. As their vaccination, participants received two doses of either BNT162b2 or mRNA-1273. Material: CD4+ T cells from PBMCs cultured with SARS-CoV-2 spike peptides, obtained after COVID-19 vaccination. The receptors were sampled from a human donor who received a COVID-19 vaccine.

This clone is a singleton in its sample. The chain uses TRBV9 and TRBJ1-1; D is unclear. The germline V gene encodes CDR1 SGDLS and CDR2 YYNGEE. Deletions cut 0 bases from V and 0 bases from J, with 6 bases between. The CDR3 has 14 amino acids. The CDR3 reads CASSVGSLNTEAFF. The CDR3 nucleotides are TGTGCCAGCAGCGTAGGAAGTCTGAACACTGAAGCTTTCTTT.

The chain links TRBV25-1 to TRBJ2-7; D may be TRBD2 (5 bases). Per the germline V gene, CDR1 is MGHDK and CDR2 is SYGVNS. Trimming stripped 1 base from V and 6 bases from J, with 16 bases between. The CDR3 extends over 15 amino acids. Here the CDR3 reads CASSEFRGLAGEQYF. The CDR3 DNA reads TGTGCCAGCAGTGAATTTCGGGGTCTCGCGGGCGAGCAGTACTTC.

J is TRBJ1-6 and V is TRBV5-5; the D gene is possibly TRBD1 (6 bases). CDR3 size: 16 residues. Germline V gene data show CDR1 as SGHKS and CDR2 as YYEKEE (reference sequence). Deletions cut 4 bases from V and 9 bases from J, with 20 bases between. The CDR3 sequence: CASSPMGGGSISPLHF. The CDR3 nucleotides are TGTGCCAGCAGCCCCATGGGAGGGGGATCAATTTCACCCCTCCACTTT.

The rearrangement uses TRBV6-4 and TRBJ1-1; weak D call: TRBD1 (6 bases). V lost 6 bases, J lost 4 bases, and 15 bases lay in between. The germline V gene encodes CDR1 MRHNA and CDR2 SNTAGT. The length of the CDR3 is 14 residues. As DNA, the CDR3 is TGTGCCAGCAGGACGGGGGCAGGGGTCACTGAAGCTTTCTTT. Translation: CASRTGAGVTEAFF.

The genes are TRBV14 and TRBJ1-3; no clear D. The CDR3 loop spans 15 amino acids. The germline gives CDR1 SGHDN, CDR2 FVKESK. V was shortened by 4 bases and J by 2 bases, with 12 bases between the two germline ends. DNA of the CDR3: TGTGCCAGCAGCCTTCTAACCCGCCCTGGAAACACCATATATTTT. Encoded protein: CASSLLTRPGNTIYF.

The gene calls are TRBV10-2 and TRBJ2-1; 11 nucleotides line up with TRBD1. The CDR3 loop spans 14 amino acids. Germline values: CDR1 WSHSY, CDR2 SAAADI. The ends lost 6 bases at V and 6 bases at J; junction bases unmatched: 4. The CDR3 spells CASRGQGALNEQFF. CDR3 in DNA: TGCGCCAGCAGAGGACAGGGGGCTCTCAATGAGCAGTTCTTC.

This clone counts as medium-sized. The rearrangement uses TRBV5-5 and TRBJ2-1; D might be TRBD1 (5 bases). The length of the CDR3 is 15 residues. CDR1 and CDR2 from the germline V gene are SGHKS and YYEKEE (reference sequence). The V gene lost 0 bases and the J gene lost 3 bases, with 10 bases spanning the gap. CDR3 bases: TGTGCCAGCAGCTTGGAAGGGGTGGTCTACAATGAGCAGTTCTTC. Its protein product is CASSLEGVVYNEQFF.

The genes are TRBV7-3 and TRBJ2-2; no definite D call. The V gene lost 5 bases and the J gene lost 3 bases, with 4 bases spanning the gap. The CDR3 length is 12 residues. CDR1 and CDR2 from the germline V gene are SGHTA and FQGTGA. The CDR3 DNA reads TGTGCCAGCAGCGGGGACACCGGGGAGCTGTTTTTT. Translation gives CASSGDTGELFF.

V gene TRBV19 combines with J gene TRBJ2-1, with D unclear. With 1 base removed from V and 6 bases from J, the gap between germline ends came to 10 bases. The CDR3 totals 14 residues. The germline gives CDR1 LNHDA, CDR2 SQIVND (reference sequence). This CDR3 reads CASSIGHSSNEQFF. The CDR3 nucleotides read TGTGCCAGTAGTATAGGACACTCAAGCAATGAGCAGTTCTTC.

The V gene is TRBV5-1, the J gene TRBJ1-5; D possibly corresponds to TRBD1 (5 bases). Trimming stripped 0 bases from V and 6 bases from J, with 7 bases between. From germline, CDR1 is SGHRS and CDR2 YFSETQ. This CDR3 is 13 amino acids long. The CDR3 spells CASSLEGSQPQHF. CDR3 bases: TGCGCCAGCAGCTTGGAGGGGTCTCAGCCCCAGCATTTT.

The chain combines TRBV6-5 with TRBJ2-3; D gene ambiguous. The V gene's germline CDR1 is MNHEY and CDR2 SVGAGI. The V end lost 6 bases, the J end lost 4 bases, and 11 bases lay between the germline ends. The CDR3 has 13 residues. The CDR3 here is CASRRGWADTQYF. The CDR3 DNA reads as TGTGCCAGCAGGCGCGGCTGGGCAGATACGCAGTATTTT.

This clone appeared once. The chain has TRBV2 and TRBJ1-2; D gene uncertain. From germline, CDR1 is SNHLY and CDR2 FYNNEI. The CDR3 is made up of 14 amino acids. Trimming left V 3 bases short and J 0 bases short, with 8 bases between. The CDR3 coding sequence is TGTGCCAGCAGTGACAACCTCTCTAACTATGGCTACACCTTC. It translates to CASSDNLSNYGYTF.

V usage is TRBV30 and J usage is TRBJ1-2; a weak D match, TRBD1 (5 bases). Germline CDR1 is GTSNPN and CDR2 is SVGIG (reference sequence). The CDR3 spans 11 residues. The germline V and J ends were trimmed by 5 bases and 7 bases, with 11 bases remaining between them. This CDR3 is CAWRGESGYTF. The CDR3 DNA is TGTGCCTGGCGGGGGGAGTCTGGCTACACCTTC. Full variable domain (missing parts from reference TRBV30 and TRBJ1-2): SQTIHQWPATLVQPVGSPLSLECTVEGTSNPNLYWYRQAAGRGLQLLFYSVGIGQISSEVPQNLSASRPQDRQFILSSKKLLLSDSGFYLCAWRGESGYTFGSGTRLTVV.

This chain uses TRBV4-2 with TRBJ2-2; 9 positions agree with TRBD1. V shed 3 bases and J 7 bases; nucleotides not matched to a gene: 6. CDR3 length: 15 amino acids. The germline V gene encodes CDR1 LGHNA and CDR2 YNFKEQ. This CDR3 reads CASSHRDRESGELFF. The CDR3 nucleotides are TGTGCCAGCAGCCACCGGGACAGGGAGAGCGGGGAGCTGTTTTTT.